The 11 T cell receptor beta chains listed next were all sequenced from one sample in a study of T-cell memory formation after mild COVID-19. One entry per CDR3 protein results from TCRdb running MiXCR on the 5' RACE reads. The data contain more than 150,000 distinct CDR3 sequences, about 22% of them seen just once; the ten biggest clones take up roughly 23%. Sample: PBMCs or a T cell subset sorted from them (not recorded which). Source of these receptors: an adult woman who had mild COVID-19 (a few samples of this study predate the infection). Cell type and time point are not known.

The V gene is TRBV6-1, the J gene TRBJ2-5; 13 nucleotides agree with TRBD2. Germline trimming cut 6 bases from V and 2 bases from J; bases unmatched to any gene: 3. Germline CDR1 MNHNS, CDR2 SASEGT. The CDR3 runs 15 residues. CDR3 region: CASRTSGGSQETQYF. CDR3 nucleotide sequence: TGTGCCAGCAGGACTAGCGGGGGGTCTCAAGAGACCCAGTACTTC.

This clonotype has ten or more counts. This sequence joins TRBV6-2 or TRBV6-3 and TRBJ2-7, with D tentatively TRBD2 (5 bases). Trimming took 7 bases from V and 4 from J, leaving 11 bases between them. CDR1 is MNHEY and CDR2 is SVGEGT in the germline V gene. The CDR3 has 12 residues. For the CDR3, the DNA is TGTGCCAGCACCGGACTGGGTTACGAGCAGTACTTC. This encodes CASTGLGYEQYF.

V gene TRBV12-3 or TRBV12-4 combines with J gene TRBJ2-1; 7 bases fit TRBD1. CDR3 size: 14 residues. The trim removed 6 bases at V and 5 bases at J, leaving 7 bases unmatched. The CDR3 is CASRVGQHNNEQFF. The CDR3 DNA reads as TGTGCCAGCAGAGTGGGACAGCATAACAATGAGCAGTTCTTC.

This clonotype was counted only a few times. The gene calls are TRBV9 and TRBJ2-5; tentatively, D is TRBD2 (7 bases). Trimming stripped 0 bases from V and 3 bases from J, with 12 bases between. Germline CDR1 is SGDLS and CDR2 is YYNGEE. CDR3 size: 15 residues. The CDR3 DNA follows: TGTGCCAGCAGCGTAGGGGGGGGCGTCGAAGAGACCCAGTACTTC. Its protein product is CASSVGGGVEETQYF.

The genes are TRBV7-8 and TRBJ2-1; D gene ambiguous. Per germline, CDR1 SGHVS and CDR2 FQNEAQ. Trimming stripped 5 bases from V and 7 bases from J, with 18 bases between. The CDR3 consists of 15 residues. The CDR3 reads CASSPIVSSRNEQFF. As DNA, the CDR3 is TGTGCCAGCAGCCCCATCGTAAGTTCGAGGAATGAGCAGTTCTTC.

This clonotype appeared many times. The CDR3 loop is CASLNQRGAADTQYF. The CDR3 nucleotides read TGTGCCAGCTTAAATCAGCGGGGGGCGGCAGATACGCAGTATTTT. The chain carries TRBV7-9 and TRBJ2-3, with TRBD2 matching over 9 bases. V lost 8 bases to trimming and J lost 4 bases; unmatched junction nucleotides: 10. The CDR3 is 15 amino acids. Germline values: CDR1 SEHNR, CDR2 FQNEAQ (reference sequence).

This rearrangement joins TRBV7-9 to TRBJ2-5; 8 bases map to TRBD2. This CDR3 is 17 amino acids long. V lost 5 bases to trimming and J lost 0 bases; unmatched junction nucleotides: 11. Germline assignment: CDR1 SEHNR and CDR2 FQNEAQ (reference sequence). This CDR3 is CASSAPPASGYQETQYF. The CDR3 bases are TGTGCCAGCAGCGCCCCCCCGGCTAGCGGGTACCAAGAGACCCAGTACTTC.

The rearrangement joins TRBV15 to TRBJ2-5; 7 bases agree with TRBD1. J lost 3 bases, V lost 5 bases, and 15 bases had no gene match. The V gene's germline CDR1 is LNHNV and CDR2 YYDKDF (reference sequence). The CDR3 runs to 17 residues. The CDR3: CATSSLGTDPTKETQYF. As DNA, the CDR3 is TGTGCCACCAGCTCACTGGGGACAGACCCCACTAAAGAGACCCAGTACTTC.

This clonotype has at least ten counts. This chain uses TRBV7-9 with TRBJ2-7; D is unclear. Germline CDR1 and CDR2: SEHNR and FQNEAQ (reference sequence). CDR3 length: 11 residues. V gave up 3 bases and J gave up 6 bases, with 6 bases separating them. This CDR3 is CASSLTAEQYF. DNA for the CDR3: TGTGCCAGCAGCTTGACTGCCGAGCAGTACTTC.

The chain has TRBV4-1 and TRBJ2-7; D call uncertain. V was cut by 6 bases and J by 4 bases, with 16 bases left in between. Germline CDR1 MGHRA, CDR2 YSYEKL. The CDR3 contains 14 residues. The CDR3 loop is CASSIKSSSYEQYF. DNA for the CDR3: TGCGCCAGCAGTATAAAATCCAGTTCTTACGAGCAGTACTTC.

This clonotype was found a few times. As DNA, the CDR3 is TGCAGCGTTGAAGGTACGACAGGACACGTCTATGGCTACACCTTC. Its protein product is CSVEGTTGHVYGYTF. The chain carries TRBV29-1 and TRBJ1-2; TRBD1 might be the D (6 bases). V gave up 1 base and J gave up 4 bases, with 16 bases separating them. Germline-derived CDR1 and CDR2 are SQVTM and ANQGSEA. The CDR3 loop spans 15 amino acids.